The sequence of this T cell receptor (beta chain) was determined in a study of blood T cell repertoires in COVID-19 (dated by TCRdb to 2018 to 2020). General notes on the study: The collaborator samples originated in the United States, Italy and Spain and spanned the acute and convalescent phases of COVID-19. The material from the prospective study consisted of cDNA or gDNA derived from T cells, B-cell-depleted T cells, or PBMCs. Subjects who had been exposed to COVID-19, were actively infected with it, or had recovered from it provided the deeply sampled blood TCRbeta repertoires that made up the dataset. The repertoires were made available in a free public database intended to serve as a resource for research on the immune response to SARS-CoV-2. Samples were obtained from the ongoing ImmuneRACE study (first 160 participants) and from about 1,300 subjects provided by 6 global collaborators. Sample metadata almost always included a de-identified subject ID, COVID-19 status, age in years and sex. Where available, HLA class I and class II types were obtained from metadata supplied by the sample provider rather than from assay-based typing. Results and caveats for the whole study, not just this receptor: Clinical and demographic metadata were provided uncurated, with the amount varying by source and participant.

Inclusive of the bounding cysteine and phenylalanine, the CDR3 is 12 residues long. Of the read, only the CDR3 DNA is kept; its 36 bases are in frame from base 1. V was cut back by 6 bases and J by 3 bases, leaving a gap of 8 bases between them. Per the germline V gene, MDHEN is the CDR1 and SYDVKM is the CDR2. The immunoSEQ Assay, a bias-controlled multiplex PCR, was used to amplify TCRbeta CDR3 regions from genomic DNA. Turning to the authors' computational methods: The number of nucleated cells in each sample was estimated from the amplification of reference gene primers within the assay. To quantify the absolute abundance of each unique TCRbeta CDR3 rearrangement, sequence reads were collapsed and filtered. Productive Simpson clonality was computed per sample as the square root of Simpson's diversity index over productive rearrangements. TCRdb's version of the immuneACCESS table is confined to in-frame rearrangements and falls short of the full clone set. An unresolved V gene accounts for under half of the shortfall where checked; the remainder is of unknown origin. The V and J calls and clone size are taken from that table; D and trimming were inferred from the DNA. The sample records fewer than 250,000 clones, about 85% of which are singletons. The ten largest clones capture 0.8% to 0.95% of the sample.

Of note for this clone: There is no known antigen for this receptor. Per-base quality was not reported, and no clone a single base away is much larger than it.

One collaborating source in Seattle enrolled patients while the patients were actively infected and followed the patients over time throughout the course of disease. The collaborating institutions used their own protocols to collect whole blood in K2EDTA tubes. For TCRbeta analysis, collaborator samples were shipped as frozen whole blood, as isolated PBMCs, or as DNA extracted from either sample type. The source material was peripheral blood. The chain couples TRBV28 to TRBJ1-2; the D segment could be TRBD1, given 6 matching bases. This TCR came from a man aged 55-75 years with COVID-19, enrolled during active disease. The DNA sequence is as follows: TGTGCCAGCAGAGAGGGGGACTATGGCTACACCTTC. Translated, it gives CASREGDYGYTF.